This T cell receptor (beta chain) is drawn from a study of shared clonotypes between healthy human individuals. TCRdb's table, derived via immunoSEQ multiplex PCR, lists solely in-frame clones and lacks some. The table lists approximately 2,200,000 clones, 93% of them singletons, with under 2% in the top ten. The CDR3 is 13 amino acids. Trimming took 3 bases from V and 4 from J, leaving 9 bases between them. Looked up from germline, CDR1 is WSHSY and CDR2 is SAAADI. Naive-designated CD8 cells lacked CD45RO, were positively enriched for CCR7, and omitted terminally differentiated effector memory CD45RA+ cells. Regarding the study as a whole: A handful of donors showed sharing of approximately 5% of naive CD4 clonotypes.

In the case of this clone: Its target is not known.

The rearrangement joins TRBV10-2 to TRBJ1-1, with D perhaps matching TRBD1 (5 bases). Specimen: naive CD8+ T cells from PBMCs. This TCR was sampled from a man between 18 and 35 years old in good health. Some clones in this sample may be carry-over from other donors' samples. CDR3 coding DNA: TGCGCCAGCAGTGATGGGGGGTCCACTGAAGCTTTCTTT. The encoded protein is CASSDGGSTEAFF.